This T cell receptor (beta chain) was sequenced for a study of blood T cell repertoires in COVID-19. At the level of the study: Collection of acute and convalescent COVID-19 samples took place in the United States, Italy and Spain.

The CDR3 extends over 13 amino acids. Trimming shortened V by 6 bases and J by 3 bases, and 9 bases separated the two germline ends. The germline CDR1 and CDR2 sequences are LGHNT and FRNRAP. This clone was seen once. This table comes from immunoSEQ multiplex PCR, and its TCRdb copy is limited to in-frame clones, with some not included. The table includes around 93,000 clones, about 80% detected once. This clonotype was sampled from an older man with acute or convalescent COVID-19. The specimen was peripheral blood. The genes are TRBV12-5 and TRBJ1-3; D uncertain. The DNA for the CDR3 is TGTGCTAGTGGCCACAGCAGTGGAAACACCATATATTTT. Translation: CASGHSSGNTIYF.